A selection of T cell receptor beta chains follows, all from one sample in a study of blood T cell repertoires in COVID-19. The table came from immunoSEQ multiplex PCR; TCRdb's copy has only in-frame clones and leaves some out. The sample contains around 390,000 clones, 87% of which appear only once. Material for sequencing was PBMCs or T cells enriched from blood (not recorded which). The receptors originated from a woman aged 45-59 years who had recovered from COVID-19. CDR3s include the opening cysteine and the closing phenylalanine or tryptophan. Each record gives: clone size, J gene, V gene, D gene, CDR3 protein, CDR3 DNA. D genes are given only for firm matches. Clone size is not always given. Where it is, it says once, few, many or a class for expanded clones.

size: once
J: TRBJ2-7
V: TRBV11-2
D: -
CDR3: CASSSRPGFRNEQYF
DNA: TGTGCCAGCAGCTCCCGACCAGGGTTTCGGAACGAGCAGTACTTC

size: -
J: TRBJ1-1
V: TRBV28
D: -
CDR3: CASSKRWQGITEAFF
DNA: TGTGCCAGCAGTAAGAGGTGGCAGGGGATCACTGAAGCTTTCTTT

size: -
J: TRBJ1-2
V: TRBV18
D: TRBD1
CDR3: CASSPRDRDLYGYTF
DNA: TGTGCCAGCTCACCGAGGGACAGAGATCTCTATGGCTACACCTTC

size: -
J: TRBJ1-2
V: TRBV2
D: -
CDR3: CASSYKDTGPYGYTF
DNA: TGTGCCAGCAGTTACAAAGATACAGGGCCGTATGGCTACACCTTC

size: -
J: TRBJ1-1
V: TRBV7-2
D: -
CDR3: CASSASIYTEAFF
DNA: TGTGCCAGCAGCGCGTCTATATACACTGAAGCTTTCTTT

size: -
J: TRBJ1-2
V: TRBV7-9
D: -
CDR3: CASSFSQGLYGYTF
DNA: TGTGCCAGCAGCTTCTCCCAGGGCCTATATGGCTACACCTTC

size: -
J: TRBJ2-3
V: TRBV5-1
D: -
CDR3: CASSLGGFPTDTQYF
DNA: TGCGCCAGCAGCTTGGGGGGCTTCCCCACAGATACGCAGTATTTT

size: -
J: TRBJ1-5
V: TRBV2
D: -
CDR3: CASRKGSANQPQHF
DNA: TGTGCCAGCCGGAAGGGGTCGGCCAATCAGCCCCAGCATTTT

size: -
J: TRBJ1-2
V: TRBV9
D: -
CDR3: CASSPGDYGYTF
DNA: TGTGCCAGCAGCCCCGGGGACTATGGCTACACCTTC

size: -
J: TRBJ1-3
V: TRBV4-3
D: -
CDR3: CASSQDSDISGNTIYF
DNA: TGCGCCAGCAGCCAAGACTCAGACATCTCTGGAAACACCATATATTTT

size: -
J: TRBJ1-5
V: TRBV7-9
D: -
CDR3: CASSSWVGGAQQPQHF
DNA: TGTGCCAGCAGCTCTTGGGTAGGCGGGGCGCAACAGCCCCAGCATTTT

size: once
J: TRBJ1-1
V: TRBV2
D: TRBD1
CDR3: CASSVEDRGVNTEAFF
DNA: TGTGCCAGCAGTGTTGAGGACAGGGGGGTGAACACTGAAGCTTTCTTT

size: -
J: TRBJ2-7
V: TRBV28
D: TRBD2
CDR3: CASSSGGSSYEQYF
DNA: TGTGCCAGCAGTAGCGGGGGGTCGTCCTACGAGCAGTACTTC

size: -
J: TRBJ2-2
V: TRBV10-1
D: TRBD1
CDR3: CARQGLLRTGELFF
DNA: TGCGCCAGACAGGGGCTACTAAGGACCGGGGAGCTGTTTTTT

size: -
J: TRBJ1-2
V: TRBV6-5
D: -
CDR3: CASRNFDSNGYTF
DNA: TGTGCCAGCAGAAACTTCGACAGTAATGGCTACACCTTC

size: -
J: TRBJ2-7
V: TRBV5-1
D: -
CDR3: CASSPGQSKSYEQYF
DNA: TGCGCCAGCAGCCCAGGCCAGTCTAAGTCCTACGAGCAGTACTTC

size: -
J: TRBJ1-1
V: TRBV6-2/TRBV6-3
D: -
CDR3: CASSPPPTGTEAFF
DNA: TGTGCCAGCAGTCCCCCTCCGACGGGCACTGAAGCTTTCTTT

size: -
J: TRBJ1-1
V: TRBV5-1
D: -
CDR3: CASSWTLNTEAFF
DNA: TGCGCCAGCAGCTGGACACTGAACACTGAAGCTTTCTTT

size: -
J: TRBJ1-4
V: TRBV19
D: -
CDR3: CASSTVRVAEVNEKLFF
DNA: TGTGCCAGTAGTACAGTCCGGGTCGCGGAGGTGAACGAAAAACTGTTTTTT

size: -
J: TRBJ1-3
V: TRBV30
D: -
CDR3: CAWRWPLGNTIYF
DNA: TGTGCCTGGAGATGGCCCCTTGGAAACACCATATATTTT

size: -
J: TRBJ2-5
V: TRBV29-1
D: -
CDR3: CSGLQDLSGETQYF
DNA: TGCAGCGGTCTTCAGGACCTTTCGGGGGAGACCCAGTACTTC

size: -
J: TRBJ1-3
V: TRBV7-2
D: TRBD1
CDR3: CASSYGQAGNTIYF
DNA: TGTGCCAGCAGCTACGGACAGGCTGGAAACACCATATATTTT

size: -
J: TRBJ1-1
V: TRBV19
D: -
CDR3: CASSIGGAGEAFF
DNA: TGTGCCAGTAGTATTGGAGGGGCTGGTGAAGCTTTCTTT

size: -
J: TRBJ2-1
V: TRBV5-1
D: TRBD1
CDR3: CASRITRTGGGEQFF
DNA: TGCGCCAGCAGGATCACCCGGACAGGGGGAGGTGAGCAGTTCTTC

size: -
J: TRBJ2-1
V: TRBV5-1
D: TRBD1
CDR3: CASSLGGLRDRVGNEQFF
DNA: TGCGCCAGCAGCTTGGGGGGACTGCGGGACAGGGTCGGCAATGAGCAGTTCTTC

size: -
J: TRBJ2-7
V: TRBV28
D: -
CDR3: CASSFQGSSYEQYF
DNA: TGTGCCAGCAGTTTTCAGGGCTCCTCCTACGAGCAGTACTTC

size: -
J: TRBJ1-2
V: TRBV16
D: TRBD1
CDR3: CASSQSDRDGNYGYTF
DNA: TGTGCCAGCAGCCAATCGGACAGGGACGGGAACTATGGCTACACCTTC

size: -
J: TRBJ1-1
V: TRBV5-1
D: -
CDR3: CASSLVPLENTEAFF
DNA: TGCGCCAGCAGCTTGGTACCACTAGAGAACACTGAAGCTTTCTTT

size: -
J: TRBJ1-5
V: TRBV18
D: -
CDR3: CASSPGYSDQPQHF
DNA: TGTGCCAGCTCACCAGGTTACAGTGATCAGCCCCAGCATTTT

size: -
J: TRBJ2-7
V: TRBV30
D: -
CDR3: CACNGQSEQYF
DNA: TGTGCCTGCAACGGACAGAGTGAGCAGTACTTC

size: -
J: TRBJ1-6
V: TRBV5-5
D: -
CDR3: CASSLASYNSPLHF
DNA: TGTGCCAGCAGCTTGGCGTCCTATAATTCACCCCTCCACTTT

size: -
J: TRBJ2-7
V: TRBV5-1
D: -
CDR3: CASSLAVLIPHEQYF
DNA: TGCGCCAGCAGCTTGGCCGTTCTAATCCCCCACGAGCAGTACTTC

size: -
J: TRBJ1-6
V: TRBV20-1
D: -
CDR3: CSARTGTLHF
DNA: TGCAGTGCGAGAACCGGGACCCTCCACTTT

size: -
J: TRBJ1-1
V: TRBV19
D: -
CDR3: CASSSQGPNTEAFF
DNA: TGTGCCAGTAGTAGCCAGGGGCCCAACACTGAAGCTTTCTTT

size: few
J: TRBJ2-2
V: TRBV3-1/TRBV3-2
D: -
CDR3: CASSWAGKKNTGELFF
DNA: TGTGCCAGCAGTTGGGCAGGGAAGAAGAACACCGGGGAGCTGTTTTTT

size: -
J: TRBJ1-2
V: TRBV6-5
D: -
CDR3: CASSFGGNYGYTF
DNA: TGTGCCAGCAGTTTTGGGGGGAACTATGGCTACACCTTC

size: many
J: TRBJ1-5
V: TRBV7-9
D: -
CDR3: CASSPHRAGQPQHF
DNA: TGTGCCAGCAGTCCACACAGGGCAGGTCAGCCCCAGCATTTT

size: -
J: TRBJ2-7
V: TRBV6-5
D: TRBD1
CDR3: CASSSQGASYEQYF
DNA: TGTGCCAGCAGTTCACAGGGGGCCTCCTACGAGCAGTACTTC

size: -
J: TRBJ2-2
V: TRBV27
D: -
CDR3: CASRWGQNTGELFF
DNA: TGTGCCAGCAGGTGGGGCCAAAACACCGGGGAGCTGTTTTTT

size: few
J: TRBJ2-3
V: TRBV11-2
D: -
CDR3: CASSRHETSDTQYF
DNA: TGTGCCAGCAGCCGACACGAGACATCAGATACGCAGTATTTT

size: -
J: TRBJ1-6
V: TRBV15
D: TRBD1
CDR3: CATSRDRGGSPLHF
DNA: TGTGCCACCAGCCGGGACAGGGGTGGCTCACCCCTCCACTTT

size: -
J: TRBJ2-5
V: TRBV7-2
D: -
CDR3: CASSLGSEETQYF
DNA: TGTGCCAGCAGCTTAGGGTCAGAAGAGACCCAGTACTTC

size: -
J: TRBJ2-6
V: TRBV24-1
D: -
CDR3: CATSERLQGRLPWANVLTF
DNA: TGTGCCACCAGTGAGCGTCTCCAGGGGCGCCTTCCTTGGGCCAACGTCCTGACTTTC

size: few
J: TRBJ2-7
V: TRBV19
D: TRBD1
CDR3: CASSAAGTADYEQYF
DNA: TGTGCCAGTAGTGCCGCCGGGACAGCCGACTACGAGCAGTACTTC

size: -
J: TRBJ2-7
V: TRBV5-4
D: TRBD1
CDR3: CASSSQGVIYEQYF
DNA: TGTGCCAGCAGCTCGCAGGGGGTGATCTACGAGCAGTACTTC

size: -
J: TRBJ2-2
V: TRBV7-2
D: TRBD1
CDR3: CASSNGQGNTGELFF
DNA: TGTGCCAGCAGCAACGGACAGGGTAACACCGGGGAGCTGTTTTTT

size: once
J: TRBJ1-5
V: TRBV9
D: -
CDR3: CASSVGKQDQPQHF
DNA: TGTGCCAGCAGCGTAGGGAAACAGGATCAGCCCCAGCATTTT

size: -
J: TRBJ2-7
V: TRBV4-1
D: TRBD1
CDR3: CASSQEDRESYEQYF
DNA: TGCGCCAGCAGCCAAGAGGACAGGGAGTCCTACGAGCAGTACTTC

size: -
J: TRBJ1-1
V: TRBV7-9
D: -
CDR3: CASSSMDRNTEAFF
DNA: TGTGCCAGCAGCTCCATGGACAGGAACACTGAAGCTTTCTTT

size: few
J: TRBJ2-1
V: TRBV10-3
D: TRBD2
CDR3: CATSGVPGNEQFF
DNA: TGTGCCACCAGCGGGGTCCCGGGCAATGAGCAGTTCTTC

size: -
J: TRBJ2-7
V: TRBV10-2
D: -
CDR3: CASSERGLLSYEQYF
DNA: TGCGCCAGCAGTGAGAGAGGATTGCTCTCCTACGAGCAGTACTTC

size: -
J: TRBJ1-1
V: TRBV19
D: -
CDR3: CASSTGQNTEAFF
DNA: TGTGCCAGTAGTACGGGACAGAACACTGAAGCTTTCTTT

size: -
J: TRBJ1-6
V: TRBV6-5
D: TRBD1
CDR3: CAILALRGNSPLHF
DNA: TGTGCCATCCTGGCTCTCAGGGGGAATTCACCCCTCCACTTT